A selection of T cell receptor beta chains follows, all from one sample in a study of long-term antiretroviral therapy in people with HIV. This table comes from immunoSEQ multiplex PCR, and its TCRdb copy is limited to in-frame clones, with some not included. The table has about 27,000 clones, around 79% seen once. This specimen was unsorted PBMCs, taken 2.1 years after starting antiretroviral therapy. The receptors were gathered from a man in his thirties or forties with HIV. The CDR3 runs from the conserved cysteine through the conserved F or W. A D gene is named only where the DNA matches it firmly. Only some rows state a clone size, as once, few, many or a class for expanded clones.

TRBD1	TRBJ2-3	-	TRBV27	TGTGCCAGCAGTATCAACAGGGGGCAGGGGACAGATACGCAGTATTTT	CASSINRGQGTDTQYF
-	TRBJ1-1	once	TRBV4-1	TGCGCCAGCAGCCAAGATCGGGCGAAGAACACTGAAGCTTTCTTT	CASSQDRAKNTEAFF
TRBD1	TRBJ2-5	-	TRBV5-6	TGTGCCAGCAGCTTGGGTAGCAGGGGGCTACAAGAGACCCAGTACTTC	CASSLGSRGLQETQYF
TRBD2	TRBJ2-7	-	TRBV6-1	TGTGCCAGCAGCCGACGCGGACTAGGTTCCTACGAGCAGTACTTC	CASSRRGLGSYEQYF
-	TRBJ2-7	few	TRBV4-1	TGCGCCAGCAGCCAAGAGCCGCACTACGAGCAGTACTTC	CASSQEPHYEQYF
-	TRBJ2-3	-	TRBV5-1	TGCGCCAGCAGCCGAGGGCCTAGCCAAGATACGCAGTATTTT	CASSRGPSQDTQYF
-	TRBJ2-7	-	TRBV10-3	TGTGCCATCAGTGAGTCGCGGGAAGAATATTACGAGCAGTACTTC	CAISESREEYYEQYF
-	TRBJ2-1	-	TRBV30	TGTGCCTGGAGTATGGGGCGTAGCTCCTACAATGAGCAGTTCTTC	CAWSMGRSSYNEQFF
-	TRBJ2-2	-	TRBV13	TGTGCCAGCAGCTTAGAGGGGACCCTAGGCGGGGACACCGGGGAGCTGTTTTTT	CASSLEGTLGGDTGELFF
-	TRBJ1-1	-	TRBV7-9	TGTGCCAGCAACCGGGACTCCATGAACACTGAAGCTTTCTTT	CASNRDSMNTEAFF
TRBD2	TRBJ2-5	once	TRBV6-1	TGTGCCAGCAGTGAACGGCGGGGGGGCCCAGAGACCCAGTACTTC	CASSERRGGPETQYF
TRBD1	TRBJ1-1	-	TRBV7-2	TGTGCCAGCAGCCTATCCTGGACAGGGATCGTGAACACTGAAGCTTTCTTT	CASSLSWTGIVNTEAFF
TRBD1	TRBJ2-6	-	TRBV5-4	TGTGCCAGCAGCTCAGGGACAGCTGGGGCCAACGTCCTGACTTTC	CASSSGTAGANVLTF
TRBD2	TRBJ2-1	-	TRBV15	TGTGCCACCAGGAAAGCGGGAGGGCCGGGTCCGGTGGGGTCTAATGAGCAGTTCTTC	CATRKAGGPGPVGSNEQFF
-	TRBJ1-5	few	TRBV6-6	TGTGCCAGCAGTCCCAGCAATCAGCCCCAGCATTTT	CASSPSNQPQHF
-	TRBJ1-6	few	TRBV9	TGTGCCAGCAGCGTAGGCAGGGGATCCTATAATTCACCCCTCCACTTT	CASSVGRGSYNSPLHF
-	TRBJ1-4	once	TRBV7-9	TGTGCCAGCAGCTGGGAGCTTAATGAAAAACTGTTTTTT	CASSWELNEKLFF